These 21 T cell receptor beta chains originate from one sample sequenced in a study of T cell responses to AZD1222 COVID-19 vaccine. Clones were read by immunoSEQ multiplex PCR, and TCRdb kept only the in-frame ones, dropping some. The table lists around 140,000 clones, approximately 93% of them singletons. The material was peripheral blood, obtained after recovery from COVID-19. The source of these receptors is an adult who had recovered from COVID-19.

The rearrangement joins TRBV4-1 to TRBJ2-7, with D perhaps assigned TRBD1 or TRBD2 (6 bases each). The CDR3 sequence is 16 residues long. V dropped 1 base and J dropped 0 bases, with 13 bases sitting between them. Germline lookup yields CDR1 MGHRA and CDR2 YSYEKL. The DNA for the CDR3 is TGCGCCAGCAGCCAAGTTGGGGGCGGGAACTCCTACGAGCAGTACTTC. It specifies CASSQVGGGNSYEQYF.

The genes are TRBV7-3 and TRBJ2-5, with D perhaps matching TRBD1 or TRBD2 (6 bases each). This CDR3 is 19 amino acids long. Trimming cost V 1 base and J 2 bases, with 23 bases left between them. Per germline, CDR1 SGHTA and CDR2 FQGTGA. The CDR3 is CASSLRGPWGAEGQETQYF. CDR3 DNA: TGTGCCAGCAGCTTAAGGGGACCTTGGGGGGCGGAAGGGCAAGAGACCCAGTACTTC. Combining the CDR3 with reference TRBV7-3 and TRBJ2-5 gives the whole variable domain GAGVSQTPSNKVTEKGKYVELRCDPISGHTALYWYRQSLGQGPEFLIYFQGTGAADDSGLPNDRFFAVRPEGSVSTLKIQRTERGDSAVYLCASSLRGPWGAEGQETQYFGPGTRLLVL.

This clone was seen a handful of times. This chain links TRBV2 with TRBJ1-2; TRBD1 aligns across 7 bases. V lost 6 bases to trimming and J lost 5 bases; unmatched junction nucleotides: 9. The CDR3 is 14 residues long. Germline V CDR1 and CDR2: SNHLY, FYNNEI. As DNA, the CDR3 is TGTGCCAGCAGGGGGGACAGAGCTGGTTATGGCTACACCTTC. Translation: CASRGDRAGYGYTF.

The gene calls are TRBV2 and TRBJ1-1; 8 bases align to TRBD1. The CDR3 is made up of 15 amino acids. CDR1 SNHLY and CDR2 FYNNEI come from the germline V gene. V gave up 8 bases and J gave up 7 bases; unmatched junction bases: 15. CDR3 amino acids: CASLPPYRGEFEAFF. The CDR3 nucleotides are TGTGCCAGCCTCCCCCCCTACAGGGGGGAATTTGAAGCTTTCTTT.

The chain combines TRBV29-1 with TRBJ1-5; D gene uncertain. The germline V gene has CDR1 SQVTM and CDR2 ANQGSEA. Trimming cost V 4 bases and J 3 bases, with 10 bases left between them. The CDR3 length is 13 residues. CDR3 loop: CSVVRETNQPQHF. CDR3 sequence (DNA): TGCAGCGTTGTTCGAGAGACCAATCAGCCCCAGCATTTT.

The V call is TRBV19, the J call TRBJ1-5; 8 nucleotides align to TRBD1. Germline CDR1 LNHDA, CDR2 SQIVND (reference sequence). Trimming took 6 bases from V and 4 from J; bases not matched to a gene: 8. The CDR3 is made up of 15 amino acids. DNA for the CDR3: TGTGCCAGTAGCCCACAGGACAGGGCAAATCAGCCCCAGCATTTT. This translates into CASSPQDRANQPQHF.

Here the CDR3 DNA reads TGTGCCAGCAGTGACAGGGTGTACCAAGAGACCCAGTACTTC. This sequence encodes CASSDRVYQETQYF. The V call is TRBV6-1, the J call TRBJ2-5; the D gene is possibly TRBD1 (5 bases). Trimming stripped 3 bases from V and 0 bases from J, with 8 bases between. The CDR3 loop spans 14 amino acids. The germline CDR1 and CDR2 sequences are MNHNS and SASEGT.

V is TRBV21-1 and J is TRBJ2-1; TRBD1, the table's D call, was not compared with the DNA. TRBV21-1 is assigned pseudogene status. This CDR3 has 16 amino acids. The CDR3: CASSKALQGAHNEQFF. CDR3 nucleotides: TGTGCCAGCAGCAAAGCGCTACAGGGGGCACACAATGAGCAGTTCTTC.

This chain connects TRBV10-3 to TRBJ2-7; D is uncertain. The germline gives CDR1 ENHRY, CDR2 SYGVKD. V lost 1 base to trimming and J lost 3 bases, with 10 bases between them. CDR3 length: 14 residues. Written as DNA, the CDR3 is TGTGCCATCAGTGAGTGGAACAGTCGCTACGAGCAGTACTTC. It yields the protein CAISEWNSRYEQYF.

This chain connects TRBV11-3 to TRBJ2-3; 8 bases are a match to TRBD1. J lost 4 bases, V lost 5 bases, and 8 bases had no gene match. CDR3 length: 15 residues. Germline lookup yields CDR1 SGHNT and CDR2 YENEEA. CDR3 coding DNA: TGTGCCAGCAGCCCTCAGGGGGCAGGCCCAGATACGCAGTATTTT. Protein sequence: CASSPQGAGPDTQYF.

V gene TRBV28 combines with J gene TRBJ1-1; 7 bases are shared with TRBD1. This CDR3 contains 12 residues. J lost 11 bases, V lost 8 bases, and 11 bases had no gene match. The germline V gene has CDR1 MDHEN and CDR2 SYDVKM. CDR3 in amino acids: CASPDRDGLAFF. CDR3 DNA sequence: TGTGCCAGCCCCGACAGGGACGGGTTGGCTTTCTTT.

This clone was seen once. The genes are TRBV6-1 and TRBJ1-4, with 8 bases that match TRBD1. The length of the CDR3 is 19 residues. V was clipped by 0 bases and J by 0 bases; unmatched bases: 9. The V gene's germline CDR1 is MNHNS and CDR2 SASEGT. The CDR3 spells CASSEAGGTGLATNEKLFF. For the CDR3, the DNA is TGTGCCAGCAGTGAAGCTGGGGGGACAGGATTGGCAACTAATGAAAAACTGTTTTTT.

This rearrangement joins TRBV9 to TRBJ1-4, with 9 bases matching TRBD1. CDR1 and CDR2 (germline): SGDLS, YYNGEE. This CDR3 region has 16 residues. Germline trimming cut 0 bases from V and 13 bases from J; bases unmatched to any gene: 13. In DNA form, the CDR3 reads TGTGCCAGCAGCGTAGGGGGGACAGGGTATGATAGGAGACTGTTTTTT. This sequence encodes CASSVGGTGYDRRLFF.

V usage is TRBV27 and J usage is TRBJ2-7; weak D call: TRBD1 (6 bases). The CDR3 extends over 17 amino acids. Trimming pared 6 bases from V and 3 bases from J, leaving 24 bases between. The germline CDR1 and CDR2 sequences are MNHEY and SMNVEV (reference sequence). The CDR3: CASRPVLPRGALYEQYF. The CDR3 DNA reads TGTGCCAGCAGACCGGTACTACCCAGGGGAGCCCTCTACGAGCAGTACTTC.

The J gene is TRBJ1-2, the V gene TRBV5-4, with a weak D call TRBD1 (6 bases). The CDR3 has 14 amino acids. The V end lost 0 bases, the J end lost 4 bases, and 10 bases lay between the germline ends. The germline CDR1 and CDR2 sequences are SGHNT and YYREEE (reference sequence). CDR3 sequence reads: CASSLAGQPYGYTF. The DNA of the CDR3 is TGTGCCAGCAGCTTGGCTGGACAGCCCTATGGCTACACCTTC.

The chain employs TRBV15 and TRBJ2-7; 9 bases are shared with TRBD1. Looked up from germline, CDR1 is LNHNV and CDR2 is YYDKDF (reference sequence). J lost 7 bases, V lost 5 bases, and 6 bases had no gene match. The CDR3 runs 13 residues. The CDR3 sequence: CATSLRTGDEQYF. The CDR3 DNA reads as TGTGCCACCAGCCTCCGGACAGGGGATGAGCAGTACTTC. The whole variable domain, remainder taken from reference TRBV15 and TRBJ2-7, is DAMVIQNPRYQVTQFGKPVTLSCSQTLNHNVMYWYQQKSSQAPKLLFHYYDKDFNNEADTPDNFQSRRPNTSFCFLDIRSPGLGDTAMYLCATSLRTGDEQYFGPGTRLTVT.

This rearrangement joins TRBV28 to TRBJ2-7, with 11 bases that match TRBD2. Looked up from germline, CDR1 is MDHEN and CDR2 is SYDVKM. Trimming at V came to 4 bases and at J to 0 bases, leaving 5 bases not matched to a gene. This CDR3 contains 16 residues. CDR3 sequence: CASSWETSGVSYEQYF. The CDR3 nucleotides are TGTGCCAGCAGTTGGGAGACTAGCGGGGTCTCCTACGAGCAGTACTTC.

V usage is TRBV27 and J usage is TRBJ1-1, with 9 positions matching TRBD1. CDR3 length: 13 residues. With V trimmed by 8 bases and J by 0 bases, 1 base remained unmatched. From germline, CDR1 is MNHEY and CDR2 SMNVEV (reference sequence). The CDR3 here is CASRTGVNTEAFF. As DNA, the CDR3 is TGTGCCAGCCGGACAGGGGTGAACACTGAAGCTTTCTTT.

Written as DNA, the CDR3 is TGTGCCTGGAGTTCCGGGCAGGGAGGCACCATATATTTT. Protein sequence: CAWSSGQGGTIYF. V is TRBV30 and J is TRBJ1-3; the D gene is possibly TRBD1 (5 bases). CDR3 size: 13 residues. The V gene's germline CDR1 is GTSNPN and CDR2 SVGIG (reference sequence). V was trimmed by 2 bases and J by 9 bases, leaving 14 bases between them.

The CDR3 region is CASSVGTQKSTDTQYF. Here the CDR3 DNA reads TGTGCCAGCAGCGTGGGGACACAGAAGAGCACAGATACGCAGTATTTT. The gene calls are TRBV9 and TRBJ2-3, with D maybe TRBD1 (6 bases). The CDR3 extends over 16 amino acids. Trimming pared 2 bases from V and 0 bases from J, leaving 13 bases between. Germline V lookup: CDR1 SGDLS, CDR2 YYNGEE. The variable domain in full, with the rest retrieved from reference TRBV9 and TRBJ2-3, is DSGVTQTPKHLITATGQRVTLRCSPRSGDLSVYWYQQSLDQGLQFLIQYYNGEERAKGNILERFSAQQFPDLHSELNLSSLELGDSALYFCASSVGTQKSTDTQYFGPGTRLTVL.

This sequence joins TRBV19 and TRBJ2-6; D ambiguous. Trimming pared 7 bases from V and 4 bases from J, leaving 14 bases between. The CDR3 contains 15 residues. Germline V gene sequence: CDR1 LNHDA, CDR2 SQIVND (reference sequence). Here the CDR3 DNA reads TGTGCCAGTACCCCCACTATAGCCGGGGCCAACGTCCTGACTTTC. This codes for CASTPTIAGANVLTF.